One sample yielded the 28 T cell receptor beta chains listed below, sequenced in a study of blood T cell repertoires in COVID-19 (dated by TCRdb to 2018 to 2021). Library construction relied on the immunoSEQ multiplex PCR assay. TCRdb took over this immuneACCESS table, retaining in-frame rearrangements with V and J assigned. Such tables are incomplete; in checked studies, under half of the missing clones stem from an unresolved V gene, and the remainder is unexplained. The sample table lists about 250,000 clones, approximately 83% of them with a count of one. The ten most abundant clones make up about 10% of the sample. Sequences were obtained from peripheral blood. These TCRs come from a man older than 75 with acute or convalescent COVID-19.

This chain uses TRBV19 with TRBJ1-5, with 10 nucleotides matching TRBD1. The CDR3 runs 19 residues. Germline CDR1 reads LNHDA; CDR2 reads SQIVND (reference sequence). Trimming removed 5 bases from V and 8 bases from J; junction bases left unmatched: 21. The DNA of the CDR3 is TGTGCCAGTAGTCGCCGGGACAGGGGAAATAGAGGAGGTTGGAAGCCCCAGCATTTT. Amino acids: CASSRRDRGNRGGWKPQHF. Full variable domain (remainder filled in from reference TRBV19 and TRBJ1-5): DGGITQSPKYLFRKEGQNVTLSCEQNLNHDAMYWYRQDPGQGLRLIYYSQIVNDFQKGDIAEGYSVSREKKESFPLTVTSAQKNPTAFYLCASSRRDRGNRGGWKPQHFGDGTRLSIL.

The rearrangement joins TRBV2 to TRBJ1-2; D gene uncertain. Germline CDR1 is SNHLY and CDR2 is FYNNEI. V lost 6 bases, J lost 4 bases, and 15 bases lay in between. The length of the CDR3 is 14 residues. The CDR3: CASSRRGKGYGYTF. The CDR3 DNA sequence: TGTGCCAGCAGCCGAAGAGGGAAGGGCTATGGCTACACCTTC. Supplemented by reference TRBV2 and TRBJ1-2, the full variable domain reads EPEVTQTPSHQVTQMGQEVILRCVPISNHLYFYWYRQILGQKVEFLVSFYNNEISEKSEIFDDQFSVERPDGSNFTLKIRSTKLEDSAMYFCASSRRGKGYGYTFGSGTRLTVV.

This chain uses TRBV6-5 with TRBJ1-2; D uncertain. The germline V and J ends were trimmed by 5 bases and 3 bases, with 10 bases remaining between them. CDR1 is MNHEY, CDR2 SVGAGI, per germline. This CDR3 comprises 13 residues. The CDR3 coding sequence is TGTGCCAGCAGTAATAGTAACTACTATGGCTACACCTTC. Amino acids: CASSNSNYYGYTF.

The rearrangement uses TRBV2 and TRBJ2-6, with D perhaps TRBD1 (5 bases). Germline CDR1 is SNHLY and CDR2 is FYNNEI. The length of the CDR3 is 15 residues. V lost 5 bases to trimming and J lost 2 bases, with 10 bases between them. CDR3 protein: CASSSTEAGANVLTF. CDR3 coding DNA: TGTGCCAGCAGTTCGACAGAGGCTGGGGCCAACGTCCTGACTTTC.

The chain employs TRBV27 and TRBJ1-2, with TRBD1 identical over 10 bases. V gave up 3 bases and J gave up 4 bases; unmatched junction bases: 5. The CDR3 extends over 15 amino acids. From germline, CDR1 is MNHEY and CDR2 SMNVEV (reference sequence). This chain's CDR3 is CASSFQGQGFYGYTF. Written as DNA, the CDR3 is TGTGCCAGCAGTTTCCAGGGACAGGGGTTCTATGGCTACACCTTC.

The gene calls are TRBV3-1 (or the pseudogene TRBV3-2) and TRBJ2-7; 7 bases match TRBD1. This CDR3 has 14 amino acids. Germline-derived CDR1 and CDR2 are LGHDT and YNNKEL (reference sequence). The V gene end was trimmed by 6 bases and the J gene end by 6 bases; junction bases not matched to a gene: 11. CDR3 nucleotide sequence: TGTGCCAGCAGTCCCATAACAGGGGTAAGCGAGCAGTACTTC. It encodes CASSPITGVSEQYF.

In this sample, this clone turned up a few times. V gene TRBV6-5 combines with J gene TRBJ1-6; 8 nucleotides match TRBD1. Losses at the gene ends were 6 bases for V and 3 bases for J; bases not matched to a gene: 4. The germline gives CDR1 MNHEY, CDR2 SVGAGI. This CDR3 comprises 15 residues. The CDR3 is CASRIGTGYNSPLHF. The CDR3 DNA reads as TGTGCCAGCAGGATAGGGACAGGCTATAATTCACCCCTCCACTTT.

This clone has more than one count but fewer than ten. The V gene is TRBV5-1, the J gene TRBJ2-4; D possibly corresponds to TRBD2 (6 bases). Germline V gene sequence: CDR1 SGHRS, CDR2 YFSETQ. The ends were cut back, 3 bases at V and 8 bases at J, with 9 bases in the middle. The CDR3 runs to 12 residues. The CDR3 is CASSSWGDIQYF. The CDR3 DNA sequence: TGCGCCAGCAGCTCCTGGGGGGACATTCAGTACTTC.

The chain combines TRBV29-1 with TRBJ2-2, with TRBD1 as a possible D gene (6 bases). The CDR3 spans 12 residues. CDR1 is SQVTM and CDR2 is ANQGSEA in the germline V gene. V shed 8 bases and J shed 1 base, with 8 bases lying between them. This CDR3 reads CSHRENTGELFF. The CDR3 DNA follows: TGCAGCCACAGGGAGAACACCGGGGAGCTGTTTTTT.

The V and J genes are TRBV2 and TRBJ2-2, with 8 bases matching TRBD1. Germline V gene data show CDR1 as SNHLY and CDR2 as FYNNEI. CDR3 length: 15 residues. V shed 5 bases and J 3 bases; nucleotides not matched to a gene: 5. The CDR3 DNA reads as TGTGCCAGCAGTTTCGGACAGGGATACACCGGGGAGCTGTTTTTT. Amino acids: CASSFGQGYTGELFF.

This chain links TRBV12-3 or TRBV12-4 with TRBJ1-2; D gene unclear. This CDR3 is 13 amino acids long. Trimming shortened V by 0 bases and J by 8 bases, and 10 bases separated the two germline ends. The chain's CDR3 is CASSLALGEGYTF. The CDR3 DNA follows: TGTGCCAGCAGTTTAGCGCTAGGAGAGGGCTACACCTTC.

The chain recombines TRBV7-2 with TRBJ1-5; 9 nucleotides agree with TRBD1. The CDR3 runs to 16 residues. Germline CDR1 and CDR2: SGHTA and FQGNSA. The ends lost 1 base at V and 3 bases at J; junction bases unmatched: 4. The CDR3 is CASSLGGTGNNQPQHF. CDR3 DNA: TGTGCCAGCAGCTTAGGGGGGACAGGGAACAATCAGCCCCAGCATTTT.

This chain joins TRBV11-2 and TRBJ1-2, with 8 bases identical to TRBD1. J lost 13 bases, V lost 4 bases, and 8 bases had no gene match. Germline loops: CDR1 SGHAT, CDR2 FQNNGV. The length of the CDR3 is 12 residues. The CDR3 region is CASSSQGALTTF. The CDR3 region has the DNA TGTGCCAGCAGCTCGCAGGGGGCTCTTACCACCTTC.

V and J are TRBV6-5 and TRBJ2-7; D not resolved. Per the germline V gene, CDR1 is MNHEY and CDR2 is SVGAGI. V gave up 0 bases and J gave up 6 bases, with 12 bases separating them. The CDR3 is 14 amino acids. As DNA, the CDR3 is TGTGCCAGCAGTTACTCCTCCACATTTGCCGAGCAGTACTTC. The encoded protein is CASSYSSTFAEQYF.

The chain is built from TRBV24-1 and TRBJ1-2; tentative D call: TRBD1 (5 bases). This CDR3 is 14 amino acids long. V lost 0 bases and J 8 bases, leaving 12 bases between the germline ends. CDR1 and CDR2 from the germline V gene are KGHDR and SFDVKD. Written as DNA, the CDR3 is TGTGCCACCAGTGATTTGTGGGGACTAGGAGGCTACACCTTC. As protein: CATSDLWGLGGYTF.

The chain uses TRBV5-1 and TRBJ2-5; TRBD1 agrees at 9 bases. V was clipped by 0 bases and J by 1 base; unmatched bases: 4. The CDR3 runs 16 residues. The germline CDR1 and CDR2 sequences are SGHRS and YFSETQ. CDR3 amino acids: CASSLVGQGFQETQYF. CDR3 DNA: TGCGCCAGCAGCTTGGTGGGACAGGGTTTCCAAGAGACCCAGTACTTC. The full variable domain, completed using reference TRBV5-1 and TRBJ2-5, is KAGVTQTPRYLIKTRGQQVTLSCSPISGHRSVSWYQQTPGQGLQFLFEYFSETQRNKGNFPGRFSGRQFSNSRSEMNVSTLELGDSALYLCASSLVGQGFQETQYFGPGTRLLVL.

The CDR3 loop is CASSLGAGGQGMEGYTF. The CDR3 nucleotides are TGTGCCAGCAGCTTAGGAGCCGGGGGACAGGGAATGGAAGGCTACACCTTC. The chain combines TRBV7-9 with TRBJ1-2; 9 bases are a match to TRBD1. The germline gives CDR1 SEHNR, CDR2 FQNEAQ (reference sequence). This CDR3 spans 17 amino acids. V lost 1 base, J lost 8 bases, and 14 bases stayed unmatched.

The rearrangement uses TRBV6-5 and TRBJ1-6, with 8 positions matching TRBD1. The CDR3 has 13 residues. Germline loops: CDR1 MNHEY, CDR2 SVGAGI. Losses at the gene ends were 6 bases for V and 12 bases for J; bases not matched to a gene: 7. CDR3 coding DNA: TGTGCCAGCAGCACCGGGACAGGTCAACCCCTCCACTTT. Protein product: CASSTGTGQPLHF.

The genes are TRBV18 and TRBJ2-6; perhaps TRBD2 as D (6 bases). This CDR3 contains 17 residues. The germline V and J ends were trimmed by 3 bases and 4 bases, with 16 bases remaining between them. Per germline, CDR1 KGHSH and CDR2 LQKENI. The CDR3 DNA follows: TGTGCCAGCTCACCTAGCGGCACCGCCCCGGGGGCCAACGTCCTGACTTTC. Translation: CASSPSGTAPGANVLTF.

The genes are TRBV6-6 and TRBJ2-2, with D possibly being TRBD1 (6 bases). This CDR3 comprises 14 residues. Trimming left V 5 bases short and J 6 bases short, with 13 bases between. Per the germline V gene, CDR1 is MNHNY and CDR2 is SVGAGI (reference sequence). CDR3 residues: CASSLLEGAGELFF. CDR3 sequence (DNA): TGTGCCAGCAGTCTCCTTGAGGGGGCCGGGGAGCTGTTTTTT.

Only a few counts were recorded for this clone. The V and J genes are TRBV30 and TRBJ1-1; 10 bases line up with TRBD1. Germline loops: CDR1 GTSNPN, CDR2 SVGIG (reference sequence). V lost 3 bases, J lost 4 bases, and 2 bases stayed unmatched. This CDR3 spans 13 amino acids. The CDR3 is CAWSRDRGTEAFF. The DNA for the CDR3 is TGTGCCTGGAGCCGGGACAGGGGCACTGAAGCTTTCTTT.

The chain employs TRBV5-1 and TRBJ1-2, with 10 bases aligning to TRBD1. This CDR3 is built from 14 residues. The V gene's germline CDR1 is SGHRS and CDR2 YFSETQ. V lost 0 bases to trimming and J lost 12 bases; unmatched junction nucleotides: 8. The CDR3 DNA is TGCGCCAGCAGCTTGGCCGGGGACAGGGGAACCGACACCTTC. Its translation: CASSLAGDRGTDTF.

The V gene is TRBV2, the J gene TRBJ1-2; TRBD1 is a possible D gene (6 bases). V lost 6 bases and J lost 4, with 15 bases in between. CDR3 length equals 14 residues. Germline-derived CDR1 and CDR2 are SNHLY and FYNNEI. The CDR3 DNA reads TGTGCCAGCAGGCTACAGGGATTCGGCTATGGCTACACCTTC. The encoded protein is CASRLQGFGYGYTF. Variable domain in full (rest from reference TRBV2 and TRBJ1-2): EPEVTQTPSHQVTQMGQEVILRCVPISNHLYFYWYRQILGQKVEFLVSFYNNEISEKSEIFDDQFSVERPDGSNFTLKIRSTKLEDSAMYFCASRLQGFGYGYTFGSGTRLTVV.

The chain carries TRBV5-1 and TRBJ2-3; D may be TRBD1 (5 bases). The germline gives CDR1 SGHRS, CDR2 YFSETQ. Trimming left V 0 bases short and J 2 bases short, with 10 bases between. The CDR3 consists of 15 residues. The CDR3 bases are TGCGCCAGCAGCTTGGGGGGCGGAACCACAGATACGCAGTATTTT. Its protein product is CASSLGGGTTDTQYF.

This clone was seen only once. The CDR3 DNA reads as TGTGCCAGCAGCTTAGCCCCCCCCCTTACCTTC. Translated, it gives CASSLAPPLTF. The chain carries TRBV7-8 and TRBJ1-2, with no clear D. Trimming stripped 0 bases from V and 14 bases from J, with 10 bases between. Germline V CDR1 and CDR2: SGHVS, FQNEAQ. This CDR3 contains 11 residues.

The CDR3 DNA sequence: TGTGCCAGCAGCGTAGGAACAGGGTTGTCCTACAATGAGCAGTTCTTC. It encodes CASSVGTGLSYNEQFF. The chain joins TRBV7-8 to TRBJ2-1; D might be TRBD1 (6 bases). CDR1 is SGHVS, CDR2 FQNEAQ, per germline. CDR3 length: 16 residues. The ends were cut back, 5 bases at V and 1 base at J, with 15 bases in the middle.

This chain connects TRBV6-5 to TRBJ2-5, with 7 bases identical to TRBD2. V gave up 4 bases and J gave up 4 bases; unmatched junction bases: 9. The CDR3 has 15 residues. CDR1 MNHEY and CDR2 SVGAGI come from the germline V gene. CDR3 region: CASSFDSGVLETQYF. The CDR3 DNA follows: TGTGCCAGCAGTTTTGACAGCGGGGTACTAGAGACCCAGTACTTC.

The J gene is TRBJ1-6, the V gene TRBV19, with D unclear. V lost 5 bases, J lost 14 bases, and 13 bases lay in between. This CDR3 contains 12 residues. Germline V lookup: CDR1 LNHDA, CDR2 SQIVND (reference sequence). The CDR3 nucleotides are TGTGCCAGTAGTCTCCCCAACAAGTCCCTCCACTTT. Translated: CASSLPNKSLHF.